One and the same sample provided the 32 T cell receptor beta chains below, sequenced in a study of shared clonotypes between healthy human individuals. Naive CD8 cells lacked CD45RO, underwent positive selection for CCR7 and left out terminally differentiated effector memory CD45RA+ cells. Assay used: immunoSEQ multiplex PCR; TCRdb lists only in-frame clones, some missing. Of about 2 million clones listed, over 85% are singletons. The sample comprised naive CD8+ T cells sorted from blood. The receptor set was obtained from a man younger than 30 in good health.

Note on this clone: This specimen includes other DNA sequences encoding the same CDR3. DNA of the CDR3: TGCGCCAGCAGCGTTGGACAGGGTTTCTCCTACGAGCAGTACTTC. Its translation: CASSVGQGFSYEQYF. J is TRBJ2-7 and V is TRBV5-1, with 8 bases aligning to TRBD1. CDR1 is SGHRS and CDR2 is YFSETQ in the germline V gene. The length of the CDR3 is 15 residues. The J segment lost 0 bases and the V segment lost 4 bases, leaving 6 bases of the junction unmatched.

V usage is TRBV28 and J usage is TRBJ1-5; weak D call: TRBD1 (5 bases). This CDR3 is built from 15 residues. Germline CDR1 MDHEN, CDR2 SYDVKM. V lost 1 base and J 4 bases, leaving 11 bases between the germline ends. As DNA, the CDR3 is TGTGCCAGCAGTTTATTTGACAGCCTAAATCAGCCCCAGCATTTT. It specifies CASSLFDSLNQPQHF.

This chain's CDR3 is CASTLAGWNEKLFF. The CDR3 DNA sequence: TGTGCCAGCACCTTGGCCGGGTGGAATGAAAAACTGTTTTTT. The rearrangement links TRBV2 to TRBJ1-4; no clear D. Germline V gene sequence: CDR1 SNHLY, CDR2 FYNNEI. The V end lost 7 bases, the J end lost 5 bases, and 14 bases lay between the germline ends. The CDR3 has 14 residues.

This clone was recorded only once. The rearrangement links TRBV6-1 to TRBJ1-2, with 8 positions matching TRBD1. In germline, CDR1 is MNHNS, CDR2 SASEGT. This CDR3 contains 13 residues. The J segment lost 2 bases and the V segment lost 11 bases, leaving 7 bases of the junction unmatched. The CDR3 DNA reads as TGTGCCGGGGCAGGGGGCGTGAACTATGGCTACACCTTC. It codes for CAGAGGVNYGYTF.

The V call is TRBV9, the J call TRBJ2-2, with D possibly matching TRBD1 (5 bases). The CDR3 runs to 16 residues. Germline V gene data show CDR1 as SGDLS and CDR2 as YYNGEE. Trimming removed 3 bases from V and 2 bases from J, with 14 bases in between. The CDR3 loop reads CASSDPLGVNTGELFF. The CDR3 nucleotides read TGTGCCAGCAGCGACCCCCTAGGGGTAAACACCGGGGAGCTGTTTTTT.

This clone was seen once. The chain combines TRBV5-4 with TRBJ1-2; D not resolved. The CDR3 is 14 residues long. The germline CDR1 and CDR2 sequences are SGHNT and YYREEE (reference sequence). V lost 0 bases and J lost 6, with 12 bases in between. The CDR3 here is CASSLGPLGDGYTF. CDR3 DNA: TGTGCCAGCAGCTTGGGCCCGTTGGGAGATGGCTACACCTTC.

CDR3 region: CASSLGTGPRFF. For the CDR3, the DNA is TGTGCCAGCAGCTTAGGGACAGGCCCTCGGTTCTTC. V is TRBV7-9 and J is TRBJ2-1, with 7 nucleotides matching TRBD1. The V segment lost 1 base and the J segment 15 bases; nucleotides outside the gene matches: 6. There are 12 residues in the CDR3. In germline, CDR1 is SEHNR, CDR2 FQNEAQ (reference sequence). Drawing the rest from reference TRBV7-9 and TRBJ2-1, the complete variable domain is DTGVSQNPRHKITKRGQNVTFRCDPISEHNRLYWYRQTLGQGPEFLTYFQNEAQLEKSRLLSDRFSAERPKGSFSTLEIQRTEQGDSAMYLCASSLGTGPRFFGPGTRLTVL.

This chain links TRBV19 with TRBJ2-7, with 9 nucleotides matching TRBD1. The CDR3 consists of 13 residues. V was clipped by 5 bases and J by 7 bases; unmatched bases: 6. Germline CDR1 is LNHDA and CDR2 is SQIVND (reference sequence). The DNA of the CDR3 is TGTGCCAGTAGTCCCGGGACAGGGCGGGAGCAGTACTTC. Translating gives CASSPGTGREQYF.

The CDR3, as DNA: TGTGCTAGTGGTTCGCTTGAGGACAGGGGGCCCGGCAATCAGCCCCAGCATTTT. Its protein product is CASGSLEDRGPGNQPQHF. The rearrangement uses TRBV12-5 and TRBJ1-5; 11 bases agree with TRBD1. Germline V gives CDR1 LGHNT, CDR2 FRNRAP. The ends lost 4 bases at V and 2 bases at J; junction bases unmatched: 10. CDR3 length: 18 residues.

With regard to this clone: The sample contains more than one DNA sequence encoding this CDR3. The rearrangement joins TRBV5-6 to TRBJ1-1; D call uncertain. V was clipped by 2 bases and J by 5 bases, with 7 bases between them. Germline CDR1 reads SGHDT; CDR2 reads YYEEEE. The CDR3 is 12 residues long. The CDR3 nucleotides are TGTGCCAGCAGCTTTATGGGGACTGAAGCTTTCTTT. Protein product: CASSFMGTEAFF.

The rearrangement links TRBV27 to TRBJ2-3; TRBD2 is a possible D gene (5 bases). The germline V gene has CDR1 MNHEY and CDR2 SMNVEV (reference sequence). This CDR3 is 15 amino acids long. V was shortened by 7 bases and J by 2 bases, with 16 bases between the two germline ends. CDR3 nucleotides: TGTGCCAGCACCGAGAGGACTCCCCCCACAGATACGCAGTATTTT. Amino acids: CASTERTPPTDTQYF.

The gene calls are TRBV27 and TRBJ2-3; 8 positions match TRBD2. Germline V CDR1 and CDR2: MNHEY, SMNVEV (reference sequence). V trimming: 4 bases; J trimming: 2 bases; junction bases outside the gene matches: 14. The CDR3 has 18 residues. In DNA, the CDR3 is TGTGCCAGCAGTTCTATACCCGGGGTAGCGGGGCACACAGATACGCAGTATTTT. It yields the protein CASSSIPGVAGHTDTQYF.

The chain is built from TRBV19 and TRBJ1-4; D is unresolved. The germline CDR1 and CDR2 sequences are LNHDA and SQIVND (reference sequence). The CDR3 totals 15 residues. Trimming took 2 bases from V and 7 from J, leaving 14 bases between them. The CDR3: CASSIWGGKGEKLFF. As DNA, the CDR3 is TGTGCCAGTAGTATATGGGGTGGTAAAGGTGAAAAACTGTTTTTT.

V usage is TRBV28 and J usage is TRBJ2-7, with D perhaps given as TRBD1 or TRBD2 (5 bases each). Germline V gene lookup returns CDR1 MDHEN and CDR2 SYDVKM. CDR3 size: 14 residues. V lost 11 bases and J lost 5, with 22 bases in between. The CDR3 sequence is CALKPRGESHEQYF. CDR3 DNA sequence: TGTGCCCTAAAGCCGAGAGGGGAGTCCCACGAGCAGTACTTC.

As concerns this clone: This sample includes further DNA sequences coding for the same CDR3. V is TRBV6-5 and J is TRBJ2-2; maybe TRBD2 (5 bases). The CDR3 has 12 residues. Germline CDR1 and CDR2: MNHEY and SVGAGI. Trimming removed 6 bases at V and 6 bases at J, with 8 bases between. The CDR3 loop reads CASSSSAGELFF. The CDR3 DNA follows: TGTGCCAGCAGCAGTAGCGCCGGGGAGCTGTTTTTT.

A remark on this clone: Other DNA sequences within the sample encode an identical CDR3. The chain has TRBV18 and TRBJ2-1; 12 nucleotides match TRBD2. J lost 6 bases, V lost 3 bases, and 3 bases had no gene match. The CDR3 is 15 residues long. CDR1 is KGHSH and CDR2 is LQKENI in the germline V gene. CDR3: CASSPTSGSGNEQFF. The DNA of the CDR3 is TGTGCCAGCTCACCGACTAGCGGGAGTGGCAATGAGCAGTTCTTC.

This chain joins TRBV11-3 and TRBJ2-1; 7 bases fit TRBD1. V shed 4 bases, J shed 4 bases, and the junction held 1 base outside the gene matches. This CDR3 has 13 residues. The germline V gene encodes CDR1 SGHNT and CDR2 YENEEA. CDR3 sequence reads: CASSSRGYNEQFF. The CDR3 nucleotides read TGTGCCAGCAGCTCCAGGGGGTACAATGAGCAGTTCTTC.

V is TRBV5-1 and J is TRBJ2-7; TRBD1 matches 7 bases. The CDR3 has 15 residues. Per germline, CDR1 SGHRS and CDR2 YFSETQ. Trimming cost V 0 bases and J 4 bases; bases outside gene matches: 7. The CDR3 is CASSLGSGTAYEQYF. Written as DNA, the CDR3 is TGCGCCAGCAGCTTGGGGTCCGGGACAGCTTACGAGCAGTACTTC.

Concerning this clone: The sample holds other DNA sequences that translate to the same CDR3. This rearrangement joins TRBV7-9 to TRBJ2-1; TRBD1 agrees at 8 bases. Losses at the gene ends were 0 bases for V and 2 bases for J; bases not matched to a gene: 0. Germline V gene sequence: CDR1 SEHNR, CDR2 FQNEAQ (reference sequence). The CDR3 is 15 residues long. CDR3 DNA sequence: TGTGCCAGCAGCTTAGCACAGGGGGCCTACAATGAGCAGTTCTTC. It encodes CASSLAQGAYNEQFF. The complete variable domain, with remaining parts taken from reference TRBV7-9 and TRBJ2-1, reads DTGVSQNPRHKITKRGQNVTFRCDPISEHNRLYWYRQTLGQGPEFLTYFQNEAQLEKSRLLSDRFSAERPKGSFSTLEIQRTEQGDSAMYLCASSLAQGAYNEQFFGPGTRLTVL.

This chain uses TRBV27 with TRBJ2-1; unclear D gene. Trimming shortened V by 2 bases and J by 9 bases, and 8 bases separated the two germline ends. The CDR3 loop spans 12 amino acids. Germline CDR1 MNHEY, CDR2 SMNVEV (reference sequence). The CDR3 here is CASSLTWSEQFF. In nucleotides, the CDR3 is TGTGCCAGCAGTTTAACGTGGAGTGAGCAGTTCTTC.

J is TRBJ1-1 and V is TRBV6-1; TRBD1 is a possible D gene (5 bases). V gave up 6 bases and J gave up 8 bases, with 13 bases separating them. CDR3 size: 12 residues. The germline V gene encodes CDR1 MNHNS and CDR2 SASEGT. The CDR3 bases are TGTGCCAGCAGGGAGGGGCCGCGAGAAGCTTTCTTT. Translating it yields CASREGPREAFF.

The rearrangement links TRBV4-1 to TRBJ2-7; D ambiguous. Germline V gives CDR1 MGHRA, CDR2 YSYEKL. Trimming took off 0 bases at V and 2 bases at J, with 8 bases between the two ends. This CDR3 spans 14 amino acids. The CDR3 sequence is CASSQDTFTYEQYF. The CDR3 bases are TGCGCCAGCAGCCAAGATACGTTTACCTACGAGCAGTACTTC.

The genes are TRBV15 and TRBJ1-2, with a weak D call TRBD1 (5 bases). The CDR3 is 14 residues long. The germline CDR1 and CDR2 sequences are LNHNV and YYDKDF (reference sequence). Trimming took off 0 bases at V and 6 bases at J, with 11 bases between the two ends. The CDR3 bases are TGTGCCACCAGCAGAGATCCCGGGGGGGATGGCTACACCTTC. Translated: CATSRDPGGDGYTF. The full variable domain, with the rest looked up from reference TRBV15 and TRBJ1-2, is DAMVIQNPRYQVTQFGKPVTLSCSQTLNHNVMYWYQQKSSQAPKLLFHYYDKDFNNEADTPDNFQSRRPNTSFCFLDIRSPGLGDTAMYLCATSRDPGGDGYTFGSGTRLTVV.

This chain uses TRBV6-5 with TRBJ2-5, with 9 bases lining up with TRBD1. This CDR3 spans 14 amino acids. After removal of 3 bases from V and 7 bases from J, the junction contained 6 bases not matched to a gene. Germline V gene data show CDR1 as MNHEY and CDR2 as SVGAGI. The CDR3 DNA sequence: TGTGCCAGCAGTTATGGGACAGGGATCGGGACCCAGTACTTC. The encoded protein is CASSYGTGIGTQYF.

The chain is built from TRBV18 and TRBJ2-2; 7 nucleotides align to TRBD1. The CDR3 totals 17 residues. Germline CDR1 is KGHSH and CDR2 is LQKENI. J lost 4 bases, V lost 2 bases, and 10 bases had no gene match. CDR3 residues: CASSPEGSEGATGELFF. The CDR3 nucleotides are TGTGCCAGCTCACCAGAAGGCTCTGAGGGGGCCACCGGGGAGCTGTTTTTT. The variable domain in full, with the rest retrieved from reference TRBV18 and TRBJ2-2, is NAGVMQNPRHLVRRRGQEARLRCSPMKGHSHVYWYRQLPEEGLKFMVYLQKENIIDESGMPKERFSAEFPKEGPSILRIQQVVRGDSAAYFCASSPEGSEGATGELFFGEGSRLTVL.

V usage is TRBV27 and J usage is TRBJ2-7, with D possibly TRBD2 on 6 matching bases. V was trimmed by 7 bases and J by 0 bases, leaving 10 bases between them. The germline V gene has CDR1 MNHEY and CDR2 SMNVEV (reference sequence). The CDR3 runs 13 residues. CDR3 sequence (DNA): TGTGCCAGCATGGGGGGTTCCTCCTACGAGCAGTACTTC. Translating it yields CASMGGSSYEQYF.

The gene calls are TRBV10-2 and TRBJ2-5, with TRBD2 matching 10 bases. Germline loops: CDR1 WSHSY, CDR2 SAAADI. The junction had 9 bases not matched to a gene; V was cut back by 3 bases and J by 2 bases. The CDR3 is 17 amino acids. The CDR3 protein is CASSDDGSGGPQETQYF. The CDR3 DNA is TGCGCCAGCAGTGACGACGGTAGCGGGGGGCCGCAAGAGACCCAGTACTTC.

This CDR3 is CASSSSPGSPGGETQYF. CDR3 nucleotides: TGTGCCAGCAGCTCTTCCCCGGGATCACCCGGCGGAGAGACCCAGTACTTC. The V and J genes are TRBV9 and TRBJ2-5; a weak D match, TRBD2 (5 bases). The CDR3 totals 17 residues. The germline V and J ends were trimmed by 4 bases and 4 bases, with 23 bases remaining between them. CDR1 and CDR2 from the germline V gene are SGDLS and YYNGEE.

This clone was found once. Here the CDR3 reads CASSTGQGWTEAFF. Written as DNA, the CDR3 is TGTGCCAGCAGTACAGGACAGGGGTGGACTGAAGCTTTCTTT. This sequence joins TRBV27 and TRBJ1-1; 9 nucleotides agree with TRBD1. CDR1 and CDR2 (germline): MNHEY, SMNVEV (reference sequence). The CDR3 spans 14 residues. J lost 5 bases, V lost 5 bases, and 6 bases had no gene match.

This chain connects TRBV7-9 to TRBJ2-7; possible D gene TRBD2, 5 bases. Per the germline V gene, CDR1 is SEHNR and CDR2 is FQNEAQ (reference sequence). Deletions cut 5 bases from V and 1 base from J, with 12 bases between. The CDR3 runs 14 residues. CDR3 in DNA: TGTGCCAGCAGCCCACTAGGGCCGTCCTACGAGCAGTACTTC. The encoded protein is CASSPLGPSYEQYF.

About this clone: This sample also contains other DNA sequences that code for the same CDR3. This chain connects TRBV7-9 to TRBJ2-7; D call uncertain. The germline gives CDR1 SEHNR, CDR2 FQNEAQ (reference sequence). This CDR3 contains 11 residues. The V end lost 5 bases, the J end lost 6 bases, and 8 bases lay between the germline ends. The CDR3 DNA follows: TGTGCCAGCAGCCCCCTGGGCGAGCAGTACTTC. Translation gives CASSPLGEQYF.

The genes are TRBV7-8 and TRBJ1-1; 9 bases fit TRBD1. Germline V gene lookup returns CDR1 SGHVS and CDR2 FQNEAQ. The V gene end was trimmed by 5 bases and the J gene end by 4 bases; junction bases not matched to a gene: 5. There are 14 residues in the CDR3. The chain's CDR3 is CASSPLTGGTEAFF. The CDR3 bases are TGTGCCAGCAGCCCGTTGACAGGGGGCACTGAAGCTTTCTTT. Using reference TRBV7-8 and TRBJ1-1 for the parts outside the CDR3, the full variable domain is GAGVSQSPRYKVAKRGQDVALRCDPISGHVSLFWYQQALGQGPEFLTYFQNEAQLDKSGLPSDRFFAERPEGSVSTLKIQRTQQEDSAVYLCASSPLTGGTEAFFGQGTRLTVV.